Listed below are T cell receptor beta chains from one sample, sequenced in a study of blood T cell repertoires in COVID-19. Only in-frame clones appear in the TCRdb table, and some are missing; sequencing was by immunoSEQ multiplex PCR. The sample holds approximately 100,000 clones; 85% are singletons and the top ten take approximately 2%. Sequencing used peripheral blood. The receptors stem from a woman in her 70s with active or convalescent COVID-19. CDR3s include the opening cysteine and the closing phenylalanine or tryptophan. A D gene is named only where the DNA matches it firmly. Not all rows give a size; the values are once, few, many and, for expanded clones, a class.

CDR3 protein: CGSSGGLSGANVLTF
CDR3 DNA: TGTGGATCATCTGGAGGACTCTCTGGGGCCAACGTCCTGACTTTC
J gene: TRBJ2-6
V gene: TRBV30
clone size: once
D gene: .

CDR3 protein: CASSRTGTRYGYTF
CDR3 DNA: TGTGCCAGCAGCCGGACAGGGACGAGGTATGGCTACACCTTC
J gene: TRBJ1-2
V gene: TRBV3-1/TRBV3-2
clone size: .
D gene: TRBD1

CDR3 protein: CASSLGPNYNEQFF
CDR3 DNA: TGTGCCAGCAGCTTAGGGCCGAACTACAATGAGCAGTTCTTC
J gene: TRBJ2-1
V gene: TRBV11-2
clone size: .
D gene: .

CDR3 protein: CASRPRPGLAGFTGGQFF
CDR3 DNA: TGTGCCAGCCGCCCACGCCCCGGACTAGCGGGTTTTACGGGGGGGCAGTTCTTC
J gene: TRBJ2-1
V gene: TRBV28
clone size: .
D gene: TRBD2

CDR3 protein: CASSLDEELGEKLFF
CDR3 DNA: TGTGCCAGCAGTTTAGATGAGGAATTGGGTGAAAAACTGTTTTTT
J gene: TRBJ1-4
V gene: TRBV27
clone size: .
D gene: .

CDR3 protein: CASRLGQGREQYF
CDR3 DNA: TGTGCCAGCAGACTGGGACAGGGGCGCGAGCAGTACTTC
J gene: TRBJ2-7
V gene: TRBV6-5
clone size: .
D gene: TRBD1

CDR3 protein: CASSGDGSYEQYF
CDR3 DNA: TGTGCCAGCAGTGGGGACGGGAGTTACGAGCAGTACTTC
J gene: TRBJ2-7
V gene: TRBV2
clone size: .
D gene: .

CDR3 protein: CARSLWCRGETQYF
CDR3 DNA: TGTGCCAGAAGCTTATGGTGTCGGGGAGAGACCCAGTACTTC
J gene: TRBJ2-5
V gene: TRBV7-5
clone size: .
D gene: .

CDR3 protein: CASSESGFNEQFF
CDR3 DNA: TGTGCCAGCAGTGAATCCGGGTTCAATGAGCAGTTCTTC
J gene: TRBJ2-1
V gene: TRBV25-1
clone size: .
D gene: .

CDR3 protein: CASSLTSVGEQFF
CDR3 DNA: TGTGCCAGCAGCTTGACCAGCGTAGGTGAGCAGTTCTTC
J gene: TRBJ2-1
V gene: TRBV5-4
clone size: .
D gene: .

CDR3 protein: CASSLGLPGNTEAFF
CDR3 DNA: TGTGCCAGCAGCCTCGGACTCCCTGGGAACACTGAAGCTTTCTTT
J gene: TRBJ1-1
V gene: TRBV7-3
clone size: .
D gene: .

CDR3 protein: CASSQEIAGNIDGNTIYF
CDR3 DNA: TGCGCCAGCAGCCAAGAAATAGCAGGGAATATTGATGGAAACACCATATATTTT
J gene: TRBJ1-3
V gene: TRBV4-3
clone size: .
D gene: .

CDR3 protein: CATSRGGGGAGQPQHF
CDR3 DNA: TGTGCCACCAGCAGAGGTGGAGGGGGCGCGGGTCAGCCCCAGCATTTT
J gene: TRBJ1-5
V gene: TRBV15
clone size: .
D gene: TRBD1

CDR3 protein: CASSHPTGLNTEAFF
CDR3 DNA: TGCGCCAGCAGCCACCCGACAGGGTTGAACACTGAAGCTTTCTTT
J gene: TRBJ1-1
V gene: TRBV4-3
clone size: .
D gene: TRBD1

CDR3 protein: CASSPRDEQYF
CDR3 DNA: TGTGCCAGCAGCCCCCGAGACGAGCAGTACTTC
J gene: TRBJ2-7
V gene: TRBV11-2
clone size: .
D gene: .

CDR3 protein: CASRDRADQPQHF
CDR3 DNA: TGTGCCAGCAGGGACAGGGCCGACCAGCCCCAGCATTTT
J gene: TRBJ1-5
V gene: TRBV12-3/TRBV12-4
clone size: .
D gene: TRBD1

CDR3 protein: CASSLGGRFSYEQYF
CDR3 DNA: TGTGCCAGCAGCTTAGGTGGGAGATTCTCCTACGAGCAGTACTTC
J gene: TRBJ2-7
V gene: TRBV5-4
clone size: .
D gene: .

CDR3 protein: CASSPTGQVVSQAFF
CDR3 DNA: TGTGCCAGCAGCCCAACCGGACAGGTCGTCTCTCAAGCTTTCTTT
J gene: TRBJ1-1
V gene: TRBV5-6
clone size: many
D gene: TRBD1

CDR3 protein: CASSHRDKDTDTQYF
CDR3 DNA: TGTGCCAGCAGCCATCGGGACAAAGACACAGATACGCAGTATTTT
J gene: TRBJ2-3
V gene: TRBV7-2
clone size: .
D gene: .

CDR3 protein: CATSDPGQGEDYGYTF
CDR3 DNA: TGTGCCACCAGTGATCCCGGACAGGGCGAAGACTATGGCTACACCTTC
J gene: TRBJ1-2
V gene: TRBV24-1
clone size: .
D gene: TRBD1

CDR3 protein: CASTRQGPTALHF
CDR3 DNA: TGTGCCTCCACGCGACAGGGACCTACGGCCCTCCACTTT
J gene: TRBJ1-6
V gene: TRBV30
clone size: .
D gene: TRBD1

CDR3 protein: CASSEGLAGGKNIQYF
CDR3 DNA: TGTGCCAGCAGTGAAGGACTAGCGGGGGGGAAAAACATTCAGTACTTC
J gene: TRBJ2-4
V gene: TRBV2
clone size: once
D gene: TRBD2

CDR3 protein: CASSQTDSEQFF
CDR3 DNA: TGTGCCAGCTCCCAAACTGACTCCGAGCAGTTCTTC
J gene: TRBJ2-1
V gene: TRBV18
clone size: .
D gene: .

CDR3 protein: CATSDLGGSPGQDIRGYTF
CDR3 DNA: TGTGCCACCAGTGATTTAGGGGGGTCCCCGGGACAGGATATTCGTGGCTACACCTTC
J gene: TRBJ1-2
V gene: TRBV24-1
clone size: .
D gene: TRBD1

CDR3 protein: CASRTGTSGGGSYNEQFF
CDR3 DNA: TGTGCCAGTAGAACTGGGACTAGCGGGGGGGGCTCCTACAATGAGCAGTTCTTC
J gene: TRBJ2-1
V gene: TRBV19
clone size: .
D gene: TRBD2

CDR3 protein: CASSQVPRHLSYEQYF
CDR3 DNA: TGTGCCAGCAGCCAAGTCCCAAGACACCTATCCTACGAGCAGTACTTC
J gene: TRBJ2-7
V gene: TRBV3-1/TRBV3-2
clone size: .
D gene: .

CDR3 protein: CASSFWDSKYEQYF
CDR3 DNA: TGTGCCAGCAGTTTTTGGGACTCCAAATACGAGCAGTACTTC
J gene: TRBJ2-7
V gene: TRBV28
clone size: .
D gene: .

CDR3 protein: CACRRSSNEKLFF
CDR3 DNA: TGTGCCTGTAGGCGGTCGTCTAATGAAAAACTGTTTTTT
J gene: TRBJ1-4
V gene: TRBV30
clone size: .
D gene: .

CDR3 protein: CASSQDRDYGYTF
CDR3 DNA: TGTGCCAGCTCGCAGGACAGGGACTATGGCTACACCTTC
J gene: TRBJ1-2
V gene: TRBV18
clone size: once
D gene: TRBD1

CDR3 protein: CASSLKQDTEAFF
CDR3 DNA: TGCGCCAGCAGCTTGAAACAGGACACTGAAGCTTTCTTT
J gene: TRBJ1-1
V gene: TRBV5-1
clone size: .
D gene: .

CDR3 protein: CASSPEFRGSPLHF
CDR3 DNA: TGTGCCAGCAGTCCCGAGTTTCGAGGTTCACCCCTCCACTTT
J gene: TRBJ1-6
V gene: TRBV28
clone size: few
D gene: .

CDR3 protein: CASSQDGDRAGSPLHF
CDR3 DNA: TGCGCCAGCAGCCAAGATGGGGACAGGGCTGGTTCACCCCTCCACTTT
J gene: TRBJ1-6
V gene: TRBV4-3
clone size: .
D gene: TRBD1

CDR3 protein: CSVEDNIAGVGTQYF
CDR3 DNA: TGCAGCGTTGAAGATAATATAGCGGGGGTGGGTACGCAGTATTTT
J gene: TRBJ2-3
V gene: TRBV29-1
clone size: .
D gene: TRBD2

CDR3 protein: CASRPVGTRGLNEQFF
CDR3 DNA: TGTGCCAGCAGACCCGTGGGGACTAGAGGTTTGAATGAGCAGTTCTTC
J gene: TRBJ2-1
V gene: TRBV3-1/TRBV3-2
clone size: .
D gene: TRBD2

CDR3 protein: CASSRQGGGTEAFF
CDR3 DNA: TGTGCCAGCTCAAGACAGGGGGGCGGCACTGAAGCTTTCTTT
J gene: TRBJ1-1
V gene: TRBV7-9
clone size: .
D gene: TRBD1

CDR3 protein: CASSSGQGSYEQYF
CDR3 DNA: TGTGCCAGCAGCAGCGGACAGGGTTCCTACGAGCAGTACTTC
J gene: TRBJ2-7
V gene: TRBV9
clone size: .
D gene: TRBD1

CDR3 protein: CSVEDRAGVWETQYF
CDR3 DNA: TGCAGCGTTGAAGACCGGGCGGGGGTGTGGGAGACCCAGTACTTC
J gene: TRBJ2-5
V gene: TRBV29-1
clone size: .
D gene: TRBD2

CDR3 protein: CASSYSRVSNQPQHF
CDR3 DNA: TGTGCCAGCAGTTACTCCCGGGTCAGCAATCAGCCCCAGCATTTT
J gene: TRBJ1-5
V gene: TRBV6-5
clone size: .
D gene: .

CDR3 protein: CASSVVNTDTQYF
CDR3 DNA: TGTGCCAGCAGCGTAGTTAACACAGATACGCAGTATTTT
J gene: TRBJ2-3
V gene: TRBV9
clone size: .
D gene: .

CDR3 protein: CASSLGGQTTDTQYF
CDR3 DNA: TGTGCCAGCAGCTTGGGTGGACAGACAACAGATACGCAGTATTTT
J gene: TRBJ2-3
V gene: TRBV5-4
clone size: once
D gene: .

CDR3 protein: CASIDSLRLNTEAFF
CDR3 DNA: TGTGCCAGTATCGACTCACTACGGTTGAACACTGAAGCTTTCTTT
J gene: TRBJ1-1
V gene: TRBV19
clone size: few
D gene: .